The clone carrying this T cell receptor beta chain was observed at least ten times. The record originates from a study of T cell repertoires in cytomegalovirus infection. One entry per CDR3 protein, called by TCRdb with MiXCR from the reads. The sample includes about 310,000 distinct CDR3 sequences, approximately 10% of them seen just once. Deletions cut 5 bases from V and 1 base from J, with 13 bases between. Germline loops: CDR1 SGHVS, CDR2 FQNEAQ. This CDR3 is built from 15 residues. The J gene is TRBJ2-3, the V gene TRBV7-8; D could derive from TRBD1 or TRBD2 (5 bases each). The sequenced material came from PBMCs. This receptor was obtained from a human donor in good health (CMV status not recorded). Some clones in this sample may be carry-over from other donors' samples. The CDR3 protein is CASSPRDGRTDTQYF. CDR3 sequence (DNA): TGTGCCAGCAGCCCCCGGGACGGACGCACAGATACGCAGTATTTT.